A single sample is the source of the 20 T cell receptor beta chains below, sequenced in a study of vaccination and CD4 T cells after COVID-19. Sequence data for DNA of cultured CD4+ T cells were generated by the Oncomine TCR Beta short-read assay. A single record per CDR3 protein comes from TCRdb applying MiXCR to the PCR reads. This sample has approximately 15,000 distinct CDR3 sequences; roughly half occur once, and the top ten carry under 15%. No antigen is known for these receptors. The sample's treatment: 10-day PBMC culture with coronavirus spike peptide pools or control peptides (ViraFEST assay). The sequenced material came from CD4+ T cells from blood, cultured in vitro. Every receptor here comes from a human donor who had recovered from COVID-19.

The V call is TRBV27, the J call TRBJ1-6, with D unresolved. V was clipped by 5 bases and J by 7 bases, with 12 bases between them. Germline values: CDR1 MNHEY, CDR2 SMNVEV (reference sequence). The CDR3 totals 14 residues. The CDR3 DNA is TGTGCCAGCAGTAGGACTGGAGACAATTCACCCCTCCACTTT. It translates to CASSRTGDNSPLHF.

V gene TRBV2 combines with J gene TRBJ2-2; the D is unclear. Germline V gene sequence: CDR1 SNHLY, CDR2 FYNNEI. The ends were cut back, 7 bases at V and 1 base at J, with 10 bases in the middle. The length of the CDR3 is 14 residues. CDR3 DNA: TGTGCCAGCATTTCGGAAATGAACACCGGGGAGCTGTTTTTT. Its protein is CASISEMNTGELFF.

In nucleotides, the CDR3 is TGTGCCAGCAGGAGGGGGGATCCTGGAAACACCATATATTTT. Its translation is CASRRGDPGNTIYF. The V gene is TRBV6-1, the J gene TRBJ1-3, with D possibly being TRBD1 (6 bases). This CDR3 is 14 amino acids long. V dropped 6 bases and J dropped 2 bases, with 11 bases sitting between them. Germline V gene sequence: CDR1 MNHNS, CDR2 SASEGT.

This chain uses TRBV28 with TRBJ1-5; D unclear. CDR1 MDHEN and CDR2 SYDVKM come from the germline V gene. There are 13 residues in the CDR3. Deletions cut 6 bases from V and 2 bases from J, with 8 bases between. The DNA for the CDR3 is TGTGCCAGCAGGGGGTTCCGCAATCAGCCCCAGCATTTT. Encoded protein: CASRGFRNQPQHF.

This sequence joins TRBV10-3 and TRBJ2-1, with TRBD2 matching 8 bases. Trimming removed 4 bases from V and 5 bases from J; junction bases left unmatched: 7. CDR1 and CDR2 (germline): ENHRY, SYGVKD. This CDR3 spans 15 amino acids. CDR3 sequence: CAISAAGGQNNEQFF. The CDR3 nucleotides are TGTGCCATCAGTGCGGCGGGAGGCCAAAACAATGAGCAGTTCTTC.

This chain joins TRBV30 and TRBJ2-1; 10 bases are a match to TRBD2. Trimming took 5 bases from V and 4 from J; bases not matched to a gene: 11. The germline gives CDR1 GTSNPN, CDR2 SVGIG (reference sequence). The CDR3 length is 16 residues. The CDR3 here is CAWGSELAGFYNEQFF. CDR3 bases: TGTGCCTGGGGATCGGAACTAGCGGGGTTTTACAATGAGCAGTTCTTC.

The CDR3 loop reads CASSDPTLGQHYGYTF. CDR3 nucleotide sequence: TGTGCCAGCAGTGACCCTACGCTGGGACAGCACTATGGCTACACCTTC. The J gene is TRBJ1-2, the V gene TRBV6-1; 7 bases are a match to TRBD1. The ends lost 3 bases at V and 3 bases at J; junction bases unmatched: 10. Germline-derived CDR1 and CDR2 are MNHNS and SASEGT. The CDR3 has 16 amino acids.

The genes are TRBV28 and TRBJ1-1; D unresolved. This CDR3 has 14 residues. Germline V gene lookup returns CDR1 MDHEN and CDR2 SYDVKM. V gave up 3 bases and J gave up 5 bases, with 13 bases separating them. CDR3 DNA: TGTGCCAGCAGTTTGTCGGGGTTGGCAACTGAAGCTTTCTTT. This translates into CASSLSGLATEAFF.

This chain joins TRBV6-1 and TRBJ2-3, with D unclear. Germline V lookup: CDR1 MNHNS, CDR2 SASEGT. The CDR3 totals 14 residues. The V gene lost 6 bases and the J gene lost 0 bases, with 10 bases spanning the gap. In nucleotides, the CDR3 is TGTGCCAGCAGCTCCACTGGTAGCACAGATACGCAGTATTTT. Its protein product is CASSSTGSTDTQYF.

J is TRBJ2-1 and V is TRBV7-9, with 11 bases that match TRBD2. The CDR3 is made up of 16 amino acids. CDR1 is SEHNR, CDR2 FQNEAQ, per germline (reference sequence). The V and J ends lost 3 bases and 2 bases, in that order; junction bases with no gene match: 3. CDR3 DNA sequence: TGTGCCAGCAGCTTGGGACTAGCGGTTGCCTACAATGAGCAGTTCTTC. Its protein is CASSLGLAVAYNEQFF.

CDR3 in DNA: TGTGCCAGCAGTGAAGCACCGGGACGGCAAGAGACCCAGTACTTC. The encoded protein is CASSEAPGRQETQYF. The V call is TRBV6-1, the J call TRBJ2-5; either TRBD1 or TRBD2 may supply D (5 bases each). CDR1 is MNHNS, CDR2 SASEGT, per germline. The length of the CDR3 is 15 residues. The V end lost 0 bases, the J end lost 2 bases, and 10 bases lay between the germline ends.

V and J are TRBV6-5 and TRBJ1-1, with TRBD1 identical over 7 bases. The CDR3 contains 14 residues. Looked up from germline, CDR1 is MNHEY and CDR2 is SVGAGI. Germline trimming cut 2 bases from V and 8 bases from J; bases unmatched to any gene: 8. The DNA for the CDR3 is TGTGCCAGCAGTTACCCCTTCGGGGGACAGGAAGCTTTCTTT. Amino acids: CASSYPFGGQEAFF.

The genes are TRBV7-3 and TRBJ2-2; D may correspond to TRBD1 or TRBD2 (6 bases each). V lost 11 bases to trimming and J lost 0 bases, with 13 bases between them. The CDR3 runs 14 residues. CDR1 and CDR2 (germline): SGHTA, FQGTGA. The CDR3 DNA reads TGTGCCTGTAGGGGGGCCACGAACACCGGGGAGCTGTTTTTT. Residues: CACRGATNTGELFF.

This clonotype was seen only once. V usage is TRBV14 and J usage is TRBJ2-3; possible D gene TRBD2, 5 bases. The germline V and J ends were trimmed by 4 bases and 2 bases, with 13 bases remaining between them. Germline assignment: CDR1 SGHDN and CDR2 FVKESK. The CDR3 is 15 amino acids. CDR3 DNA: TGTGCCAGCAGCCGCCAATTGGGAGCCACAGATACGCAGTATTTT. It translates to CASSRQLGATDTQYF. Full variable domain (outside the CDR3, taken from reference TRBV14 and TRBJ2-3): EAGVTQFPSHSVIEKGQTVTLRCDPISGHDNLYWYRRVMGKEIKFLLHFVKESKQDESGMPNNRFLAERTGGTYSTLKVQPAELEDSGVYFCASSRQLGATDTQYFGPGTRLTVL.

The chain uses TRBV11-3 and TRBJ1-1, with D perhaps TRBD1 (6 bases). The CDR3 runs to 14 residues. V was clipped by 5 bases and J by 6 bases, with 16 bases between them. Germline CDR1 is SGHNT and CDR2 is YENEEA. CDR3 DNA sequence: TGTGCCAGCAGCCGGGACACCCCGAGCGCTGAAGCTTTCTTT. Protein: CASSRDTPSAEAFF.

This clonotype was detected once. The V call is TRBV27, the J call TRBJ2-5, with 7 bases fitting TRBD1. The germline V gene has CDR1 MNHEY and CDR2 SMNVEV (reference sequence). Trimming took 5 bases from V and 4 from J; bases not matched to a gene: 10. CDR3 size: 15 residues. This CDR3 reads CASSVDRVGAETQYF. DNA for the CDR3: TGTGCCAGCAGTGTTGACAGGGTTGGGGCAGAGACCCAGTACTTC.

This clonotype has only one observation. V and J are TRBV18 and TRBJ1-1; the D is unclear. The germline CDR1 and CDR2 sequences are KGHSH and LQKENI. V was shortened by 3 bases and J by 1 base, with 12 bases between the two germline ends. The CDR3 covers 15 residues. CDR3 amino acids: CASSPNLQTNTEAFF. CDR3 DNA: TGTGCCAGCTCACCTAATCTCCAGACGAACACTGAAGCTTTCTTT. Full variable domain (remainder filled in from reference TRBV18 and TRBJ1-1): NAGVMQNPRHLVRRRGQEARLRCSPMKGHSHVYWYRQLPEEGLKFMVYLQKENIIDESGMPKERFSAEFPKEGPSILRIQQVVRGDSAAYFCASSPNLQTNTEAFFGQGTRLTVV.

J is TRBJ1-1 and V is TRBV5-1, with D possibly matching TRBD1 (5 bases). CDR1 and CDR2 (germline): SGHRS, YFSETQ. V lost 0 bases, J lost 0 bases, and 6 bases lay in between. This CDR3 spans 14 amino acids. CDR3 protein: CASSLGGVNTEAFF. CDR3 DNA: TGCGCCAGCAGCTTGGGGGGCGTGAACACTGAAGCTTTCTTT.

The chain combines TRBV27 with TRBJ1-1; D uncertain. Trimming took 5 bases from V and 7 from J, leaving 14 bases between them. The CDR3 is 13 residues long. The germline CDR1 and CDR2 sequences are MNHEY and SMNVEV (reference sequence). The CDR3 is CASSDYTYGEAFF. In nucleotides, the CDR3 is TGTGCCAGCAGTGATTACACCTACGGTGAAGCTTTCTTT.

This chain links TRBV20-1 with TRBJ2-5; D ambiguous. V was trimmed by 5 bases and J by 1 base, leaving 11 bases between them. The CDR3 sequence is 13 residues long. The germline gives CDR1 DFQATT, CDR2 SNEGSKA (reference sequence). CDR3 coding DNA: TGCAGTGCTCTCGGGCGCTTCCAAGAGACCCAGTACTTC. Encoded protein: CSALGRFQETQYF.